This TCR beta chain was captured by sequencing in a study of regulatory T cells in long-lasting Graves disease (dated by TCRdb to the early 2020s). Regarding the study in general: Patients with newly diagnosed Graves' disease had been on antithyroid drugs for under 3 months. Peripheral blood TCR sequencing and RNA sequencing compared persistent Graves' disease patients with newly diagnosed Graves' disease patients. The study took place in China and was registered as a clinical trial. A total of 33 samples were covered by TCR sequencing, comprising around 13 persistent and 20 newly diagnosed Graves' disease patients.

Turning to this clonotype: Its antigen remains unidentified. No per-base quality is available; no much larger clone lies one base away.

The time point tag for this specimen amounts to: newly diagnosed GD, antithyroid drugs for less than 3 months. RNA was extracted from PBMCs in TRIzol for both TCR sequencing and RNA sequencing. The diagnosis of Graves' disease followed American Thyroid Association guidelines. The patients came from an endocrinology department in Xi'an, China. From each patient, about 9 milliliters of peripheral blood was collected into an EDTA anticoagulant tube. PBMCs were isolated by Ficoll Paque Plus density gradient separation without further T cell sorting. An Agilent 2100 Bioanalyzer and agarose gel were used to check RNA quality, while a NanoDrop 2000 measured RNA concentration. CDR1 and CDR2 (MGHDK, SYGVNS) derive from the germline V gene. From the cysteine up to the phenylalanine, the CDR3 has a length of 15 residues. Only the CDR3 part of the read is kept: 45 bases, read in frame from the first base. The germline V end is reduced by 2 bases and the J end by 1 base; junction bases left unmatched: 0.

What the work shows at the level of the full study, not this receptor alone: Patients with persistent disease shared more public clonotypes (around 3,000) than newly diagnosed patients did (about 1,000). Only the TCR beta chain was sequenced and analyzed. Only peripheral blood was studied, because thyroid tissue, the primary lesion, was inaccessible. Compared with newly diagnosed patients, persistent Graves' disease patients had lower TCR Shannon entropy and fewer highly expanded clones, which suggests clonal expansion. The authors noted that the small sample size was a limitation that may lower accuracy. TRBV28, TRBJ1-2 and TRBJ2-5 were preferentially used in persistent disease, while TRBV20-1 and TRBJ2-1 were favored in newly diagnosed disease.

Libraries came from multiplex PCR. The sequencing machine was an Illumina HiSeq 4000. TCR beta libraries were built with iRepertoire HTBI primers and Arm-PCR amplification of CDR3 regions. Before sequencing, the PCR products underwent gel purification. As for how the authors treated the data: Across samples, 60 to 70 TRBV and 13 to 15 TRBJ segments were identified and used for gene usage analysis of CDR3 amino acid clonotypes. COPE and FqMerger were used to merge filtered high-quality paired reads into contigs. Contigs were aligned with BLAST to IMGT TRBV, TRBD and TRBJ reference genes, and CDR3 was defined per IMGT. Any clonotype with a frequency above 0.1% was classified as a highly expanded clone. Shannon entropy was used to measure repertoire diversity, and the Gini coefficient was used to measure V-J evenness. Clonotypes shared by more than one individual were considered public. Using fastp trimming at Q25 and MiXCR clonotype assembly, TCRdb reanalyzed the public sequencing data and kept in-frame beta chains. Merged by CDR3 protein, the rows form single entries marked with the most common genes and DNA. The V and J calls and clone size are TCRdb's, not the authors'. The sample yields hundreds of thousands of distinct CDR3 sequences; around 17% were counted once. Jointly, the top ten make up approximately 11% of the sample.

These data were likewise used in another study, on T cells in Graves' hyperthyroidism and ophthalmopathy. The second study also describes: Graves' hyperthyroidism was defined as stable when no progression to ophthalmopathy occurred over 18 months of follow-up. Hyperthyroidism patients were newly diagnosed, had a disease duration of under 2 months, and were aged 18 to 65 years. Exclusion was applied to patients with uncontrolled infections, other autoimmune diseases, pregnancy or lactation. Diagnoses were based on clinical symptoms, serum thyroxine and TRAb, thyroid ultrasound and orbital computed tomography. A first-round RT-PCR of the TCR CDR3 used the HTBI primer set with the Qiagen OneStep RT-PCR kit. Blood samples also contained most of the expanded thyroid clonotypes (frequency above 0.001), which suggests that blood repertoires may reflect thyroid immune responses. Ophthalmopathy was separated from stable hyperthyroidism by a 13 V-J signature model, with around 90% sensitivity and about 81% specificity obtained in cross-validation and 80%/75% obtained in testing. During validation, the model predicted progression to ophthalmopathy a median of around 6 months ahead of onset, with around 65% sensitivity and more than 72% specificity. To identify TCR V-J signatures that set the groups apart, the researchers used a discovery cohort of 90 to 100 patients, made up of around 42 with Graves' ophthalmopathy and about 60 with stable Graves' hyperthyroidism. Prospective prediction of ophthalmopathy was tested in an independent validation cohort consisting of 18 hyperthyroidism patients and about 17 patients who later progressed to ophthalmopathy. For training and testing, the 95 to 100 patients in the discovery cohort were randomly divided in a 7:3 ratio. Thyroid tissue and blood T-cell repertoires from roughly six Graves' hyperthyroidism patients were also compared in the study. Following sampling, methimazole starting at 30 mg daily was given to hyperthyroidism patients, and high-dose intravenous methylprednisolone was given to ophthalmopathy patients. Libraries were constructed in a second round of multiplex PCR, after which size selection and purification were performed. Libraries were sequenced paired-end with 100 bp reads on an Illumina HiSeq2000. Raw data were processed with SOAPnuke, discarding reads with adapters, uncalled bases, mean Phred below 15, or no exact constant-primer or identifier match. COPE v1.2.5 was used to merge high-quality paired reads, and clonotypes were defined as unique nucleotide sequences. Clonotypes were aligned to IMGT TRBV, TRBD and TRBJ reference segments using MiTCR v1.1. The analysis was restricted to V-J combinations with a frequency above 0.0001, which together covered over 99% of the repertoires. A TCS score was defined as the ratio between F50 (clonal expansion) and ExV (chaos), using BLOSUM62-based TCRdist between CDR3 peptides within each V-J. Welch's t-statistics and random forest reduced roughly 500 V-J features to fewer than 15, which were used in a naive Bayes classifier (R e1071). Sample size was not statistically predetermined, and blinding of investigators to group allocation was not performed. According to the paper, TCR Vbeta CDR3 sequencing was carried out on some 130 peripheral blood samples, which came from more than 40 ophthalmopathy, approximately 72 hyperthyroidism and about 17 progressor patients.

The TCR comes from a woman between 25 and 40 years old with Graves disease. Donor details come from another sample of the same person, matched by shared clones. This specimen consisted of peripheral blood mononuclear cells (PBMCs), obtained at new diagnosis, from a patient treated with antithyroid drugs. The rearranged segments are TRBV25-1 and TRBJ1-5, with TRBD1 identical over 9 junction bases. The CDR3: CASSEGTGSNQPQHF. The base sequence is TGTGCCAGCAGTGAAGGGACAGGGAGCAATCAGCCCCAGCATTTT.